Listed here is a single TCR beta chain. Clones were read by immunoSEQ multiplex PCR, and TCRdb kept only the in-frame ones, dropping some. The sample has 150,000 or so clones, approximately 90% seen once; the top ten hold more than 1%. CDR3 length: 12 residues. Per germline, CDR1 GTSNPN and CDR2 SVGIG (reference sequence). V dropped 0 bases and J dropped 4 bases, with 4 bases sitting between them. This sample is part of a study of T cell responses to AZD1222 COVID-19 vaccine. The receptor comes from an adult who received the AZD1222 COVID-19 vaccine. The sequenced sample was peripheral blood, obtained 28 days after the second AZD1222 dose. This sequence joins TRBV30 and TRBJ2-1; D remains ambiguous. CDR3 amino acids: CAWSVTYNEQFF. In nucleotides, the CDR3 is TGTGCCTGGAGTGTCACATACAATGAGCAGTTCTTC. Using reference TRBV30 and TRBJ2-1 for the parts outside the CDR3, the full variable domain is SQTIHQWPATLVQPVGSPLSLECTVEGTSNPNLYWYRQAAGRGLQLLFYSVGIGQISSEVPQNLSASRPQDRQFILSSKKLLLSDSGFYLCAWSVTYNEQFFGPGTRLTVL.